The clone carrying this TCR beta chain was recorded many times. What it binds is not known. The data derive from a study of molecular identifiers for immune sequencing clone quantification. Whole-study findings and limits: Same-barcode identical TCR molecules could make highly expanded clones look smaller than they are.

MiXCR, applied by TCRdb to the PCR reads, yields one record per CDR3 protein. This sample has under 650,000 distinct CDR3 sequences; about 20% occur once, and the top ten carry roughly 0.9%. This CDR3 region has 16 residues. With 5 bases removed from V and 1 base from J, the gap between germline ends came to 16 bases. CDR1 LGHNA and CDR2 YSLEER come from the germline V gene. J is TRBJ2-3 and V is TRBV4-3; possibly TRBD2 for D (5 bases). The sequence was obtained from a human donor in good health. Some libraries in this study had Jurkat cell RNA spiked in. The sequenced material came from naive CD8+ T cells from blood, with Jurkat cell RNA spiked in. The subset denotes: FACS-sorted CD8+CD4-CCR7+CD45RA+ naive T cells. The CDR3 DNA follows: TGCGCCAGCAGCAGGCGGGTAGAGTGGGGCACAGATACGCAGTATTTT. Encoded protein: CASSRRVEWGTDTQYF.